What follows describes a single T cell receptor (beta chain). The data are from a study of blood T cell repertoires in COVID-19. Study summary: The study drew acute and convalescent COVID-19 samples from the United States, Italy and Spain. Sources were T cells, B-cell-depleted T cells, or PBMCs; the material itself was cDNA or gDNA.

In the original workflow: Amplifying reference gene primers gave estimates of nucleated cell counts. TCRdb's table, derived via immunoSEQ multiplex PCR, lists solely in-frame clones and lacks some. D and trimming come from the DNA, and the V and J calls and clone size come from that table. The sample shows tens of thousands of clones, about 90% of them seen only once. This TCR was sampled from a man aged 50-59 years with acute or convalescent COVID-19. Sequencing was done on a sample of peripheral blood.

The CDR3 nucleotides are TGTGCCAGCTCACAAGTCCAGGAGGAGCCCCAGCATTTT. Protein: CASSQVQEEPQHF. V gene TRBV18 combines with J gene TRBJ1-5; D not resolved. This CDR3 comprises 13 residues. Germline V gene data show CDR1 as KGHSH and CDR2 as LQKENI. V lost 4 bases and J 8 bases, leaving 12 bases between the germline ends.